The present TCR beta chain was sequenced within a study of response to subunit inactivated influenza vaccine. TCRdb called the RT-PCR reads again in MiXCR, with one record for every CDR3 protein. Of 860,000 or so distinct CDR3 sequences in the sample, over 20% were seen once. Study-wide findings and caveats: Only a handful of new T cells, the authors suggested, are recruited with each seasonal influenza vaccination.

A few counts support this clonotype. No antigen is known for it. V shed 6 bases and J 6 bases; nucleotides not matched to a gene: 6. This CDR3 has 14 residues. Material: PBMCs from blood, obtained roughly 5 days after vaccination. The chain couples TRBV12-3 or TRBV12-4 to TRBJ2-2; the match to TRBD2 covers 8 bases. The receptor's source is a middle-aged man who received an inactivated influenza vaccine. The CDR3 region is CASRPQAGAGELFF. The CDR3 DNA reads as TGTGCCAGCAGGCCTCAAGCGGGAGCCGGGGAGCTGTTTTTT.